This TCR beta chain was profiled in a study of shared clonotypes between healthy human individuals (dated by TCRdb to the early 2020s). Concerning the study at large: Three men and a couple of women, aged 18 to 49 years, made up the cohort. For each donor, CD4 naive and CD4 memory were each given three plates, CD8 naive was given two plates, and CD8 memory was given one plate. To estimate repertoire size and how much clonotype sharing occurs between individuals, the study deeply sequenced the blood TCR repertoires of a handful of healthy adults. Libraries were prepared and TCR repertoires were sequenced by different laboratories using diverse techniques, in order to increase sequencing depth and limit assay-specific biases. Leukapheresis yielded between about 0.8 and 9.5 billion PBMCs per donor.

The research as a whole found: Because the study included only a small number of donors, the genetic and exposure-history diversity represented was limited. Rarefaction of sorted-subset datasets indicated incomplete sequencing despite the large sequencing depth. Based on pairwise subsampling, the degree of clonotype sharing among donors was expected to be affected by sequencing depth. Sampling was restricted to blood, and TCR repertoires in tissues likely differ from the TCR repertoires found in blood. Across four donors, approximately 5% of naive CD4, roughly 3.4% of naive CD8, approximately 2.5% of memory CD4, and 0.3% to 0.45% of memory CD8 clonotypes were shared. Compared with non-shared clonotypes, the clonotypes found in all four sorted-subset donors had higher generation probabilities. Naive subsets generally had larger estimated clonotype richness than memory subsets did.

In the germline V gene, CDR1 corresponds to MGHDK and CDR2 to SYGVNS. The CDR3 sequence holds 16 residues, the cysteine and phenylalanine included. The kept DNA is CDR3 alone, 48 bases in frame from the first base. From V the trimming removes 4 bases and from J it removes 3 bases, while the gene matches leave 2 bases of the junction unaccounted for. Using the deep immunoSEQ assay, TCR CDR3 regions were amplified from genomic DNA by multiplex PCR. For each cell subset, the extracted genomic DNA was distributed evenly across all wells of several immunoSEQ 96-well plates, and each plate served as one replicate. Each replicate PCR for sorted subsets received around 210 ng genomic DNA, equal to around 32,000 T cell genomes. The purified libraries were quantified using a Qubit 3.0 fluorometer, sized with a Bioanalyzer 2100, and then quantified again using the KAPA Library Quantification kit. Every immunoSEQ 96-well plate was sequenced on a dedicated single-read 150-cycle Illumina NextSeq 550 flow cell. The paper's processing steps were these. Because only junctional sequences without quality scores were contained in the immunoSEQ output, filtering matching that applied to full-length reads could not be performed. To assign V/J genes and CDR3, sequences were annotated against IMGT germline references using PyIR, a Python wrapper for IgBLAST v1.9. Any read was removed if the V/J assignment was weak (E-value above 1e-6), the CDR3 was missing, or the read contained stop codons, out-of-frame junctions, or ambiguous translated residues. A V3J clonotype was defined by an identical inferred V gene, J gene, and CDR3 amino acid sequence. The percentage overlap between two repertoires was calculated by dividing the number of shared unique clonotypes by the size of the smaller repertoire. Three approaches were used to assess repertoire richness: RTK rarefaction, the Chao1 estimator, and Recon v2.1 estimates of unobserved clonotypes. OLGA was used to compute generation probabilities for all TCRbeta clonotypes that the gDNA method yielded from a few donors. TCRdb mirrors the immuneACCESS table, restricted to in-frame sequences. Some clones are absent from its copies; in checked studies, under half trace to an unresolved V gene, and the reason for the others is unknown. V and J calls and clone size are as listed in that table; D and trimming were resolved from the DNA. The sample contains some 1,600,000 clones, around 98% of them found a single time. The ten largest account for around 0.45% of the sample.

Notes on this clone: Its binding antigen is unknown. No much larger clonotype is one base removed from it; base qualities were not supplied.

The donors were healthy, HIV-negative adults with no recently reported acute infections or vaccinations. Every donor was a Caucasian adult living in Nashville, Tennessee, USA. Magnetic negative selection was used to enrich CD4+ T cells, after which naive cells were positively selected on CD45RA and the negative fraction became the memory subset. Blood was obtained by leukapheresis, after which PBMCs were separated by Ficoll-Histopaque density gradient centrifugation and cryopreserved in liquid nitrogen vapor phase. Analytical flow cytometry was used to check the purity and quantity of every magnetically sorted T cell population. From each sorted fraction, genomic DNA was isolated and quantified by UV absorbance on a Nanodrop 2000c.

The receptor was isolated from a young man in good health. The sequencing sample was made of naive CD4+ T cells sorted from blood. The cell subset or site label, as the study defines it: CD45RA+ positively selected. The chain was built from TRBV25-1 and TRBJ2-3, and 15 junction bases match TRBD2. DNA sequence: TGTGCCAGCAGTGCTGGACTAGCGGGAGGGACAGATACGCAGTATTTT. Translation gives CASSAGLAGGTDTQYF.